The TCR beta chain described here comes from a study of metastatic and nonmetastatic thyroid tumors. Study as a whole: Where malignant and benign thyroid patients were concerned, repertoires were compared across blood and tumor or nodule tissue. Study-level points and caveats: Within blood and tumor, benign nodules reportedly had significantly lower TCR beta diversity than malignant thyroid tumors did.

V shed 4 bases, J shed 6 bases, and the junction held 20 bases outside the gene matches. CDR1 and CDR2 (germline): SGHRS, YFSETQ. CDR3 length equals 18 residues. There were no patients who had received any treatment before thyroid surgery. Under the authors' procedure: The study took CDR3 differences across clinicopathological groups and made a distant-metastasis classifier for papillary thyroid cancer from them. TCRdb re-called the PCR reads via MiXCR. TCRdb, rather than the study authors, made the V and J calls. Altogether roughly 30,000 clones are present, approximately 20% being singletons, with the ten largest covering 10%. Turning to this clone: What it binds is not known.

The rearrangement uses TRBV5-1 and TRBJ2-3, with 7 bases identical to TRBD2. The sequence came from a female donor with papillary thyroid cancer or a benign thyroid nodule (not recorded which). Some clones in this sample may be carry-over from other donors' samples. Source material: blood. CDR3 protein: CASSRSQRRETRWDTQYF. The DNA of the CDR3 is TGCGCCAGCAGCCGTTCCCAAAGGCGGGAGACCCGTTGGGATACGCAGTATTTT.